One and the same sample provided the 31 T cell receptor beta chains below, sequenced in a study of CD8+CD57+ T cells in acquired aplastic anemia. CDR3 and TCR beta VDJ profiling relied on genomic DNA as the template. Using its own MiXCR run on the reads, TCRdb lists one record per CDR3 protein. The data hold 150,000 or so distinct CDR3 sequences, with 55% to 70% observed a single time. Source material: sorted CD4+, CD8+, or CD8+CD57+ T cells (not recorded which) from PBMCs. The receptors here all came from a human donor in good health.

V gene TRBV10-3 combines with J gene TRBJ2-5; a weak D match, TRBD2 (5 bases). CDR1 and CDR2 from the germline V gene are ENHRY and SYGVKD. The CDR3 has 17 residues. Trimming removed 0 bases from V and 1 base from J, with 15 bases in between. The CDR3 DNA is TGTGCCATCAGTGAGTCGCGGAGGAACTCGGGCCAAGAGACCCAGTACTTC. Residues: CAISESRRNSGQETQYF.

Comments on this clonotype: Compared with germline, one end of the junction differs, possibly owing to a read error. The V and J genes are TRBV7-2 and TRBJ1-2; D may be TRBD1 (6 bases). CDR3 length: 13 amino acids. Germline V gives CDR1 SGHTA, CDR2 FQGNSA. The CDR3 sequence: CASSLDRDAGCTF. The CDR3 nucleotides read TGTGCCAGCAGCTTAGACAGGGACGCGGGCTGCACCTTC.

The genes are TRBV7-2 and TRBJ1-2, with TRBD1 matching 10 bases. J was trimmed by 8 bases and V by 4 bases; bases with no gene match: 10. The CDR3 length is 15 residues. Germline CDR1 is SGHTA and CDR2 is FQGNSA. The CDR3 region is CASSYRTGTGEGYTF. The CDR3 DNA reads TGTGCCAGCAGCTACCGAACCGGGACAGGGGAAGGCTACACCTTC. The variable domain in full, completed from reference TRBV7-2 and TRBJ1-2, reads GAGVSQSPSNKVTEKGKDVELRCDPISGHTALYWYRQSLGQGLEFLIYFQGNSAPDKSGLPSDRFSAERTGGSVSTLTIQRTQQEDSAVYLCASSYRTGTGEGYTFGSGTRLTVV.

V and J are TRBV10-3 and TRBJ1-1; the D gene is possibly TRBD1 (5 bases). Per the germline V gene, CDR1 is ENHRY and CDR2 is SYGVKD. The CDR3 has 16 amino acids. Trimming took off 2 bases at V and 1 base at J, with 14 bases between the two ends. CDR3 sequence reads: CAISEGGQGRNTEAFF. Here the CDR3 DNA reads TGTGCCATCAGTGAGGGTGGGCAGGGAAGGAACACTGAAGCTTTCTTT.

V and J are TRBV20-1 and TRBJ1-5; D gene unclear. This CDR3 contains 15 residues. V was pared by 6 bases and J by 0 bases, with 15 bases between. The germline CDR1 and CDR2 sequences are DFQATT and SNEGSKA (reference sequence). The CDR3 here is CSAPPPDYSNQPQHF. DNA for the CDR3: TGCAGTGCCCCACCCCCGGACTATAGCAATCAGCCCCAGCATTTT.

This clonotype was counted at least ten times. The CDR3 DNA reads TGTGCCAGCAGCTTACTCGCGGGAGGGGGGGATACGCAGTATTTT. Translating it yields CASSLLAGGGDTQYF. J is TRBJ2-3 and V is TRBV11-2; 9 positions agree with TRBD2. Per germline, CDR1 SGHAT and CDR2 FQNNGV. Trimming at V came to 2 bases and at J to 6 bases, leaving 6 bases not matched to a gene. The CDR3 has 15 amino acids.

The chain has TRBV7-6 and TRBJ1-1, with no clear D. The CDR3 spans 14 residues. Trimming took 1 base from V and 7 from J, leaving 13 bases between them. Germline values: CDR1 SGHVS, CDR2 FNYEAQ. The CDR3 protein is CASSLVGEAGEAFF. The CDR3 nucleotides read TGTGCCAGCAGCTTAGTTGGGGAGGCAGGTGAAGCTTTCTTT.

This chain links TRBV6-1 with TRBJ1-2; 10 bases are a match to TRBD1. CDR1 is MNHNS, CDR2 SASEGT, per germline. V lost 6 bases, J lost 2 bases, and 3 bases stayed unmatched. The CDR3 contains 14 residues. In DNA, the CDR3 is TGTGCCAGCAGGAGGACAGGGGGGAACTATGGCTACACCTTC. Translating gives CASRRTGGNYGYTF.

A few counts support this clonotype. A read error may be the cause here, since a much bigger clone is one base away. The chain carries TRBV12-3 or TRBV12-4 and TRBJ2-5; tentative D call: TRBD2 (6 bases). The CDR3 covers 15 residues. The CDR3 loop reads CARSASPGVVETQYF. The DNA of the CDR3 is TGTGCCCGCAGTGCCTCTCCGGGAGTTGTAGAGACCCAGTACTTC.

This clonotype was seen repeatedly, ten times or more. The chain links TRBV4-3 to TRBJ2-1; D remains unclear. With 0 bases removed from V and 2 bases from J, the gap between germline ends came to 8 bases. CDR3 length equals 15 residues. Germline lookup yields CDR1 LGHNA and CDR2 YSLEER. The CDR3, as DNA: TGCGCCAGCAGCCAAGATGTCGAGACCTACAATGAGCAGTTCTTC. As protein: CASSQDVETYNEQFF.

This chain joins TRBV7-2 and TRBJ2-5; D is undetermined. Looked up from germline, CDR1 is SGHTA and CDR2 is FQGNSA. This CDR3 comprises 14 residues. The V end was cut by 5 bases, the J end by 7 bases, with 17 bases between. CDR3 sequence reads: CASSADLLVGTQYF. CDR3 nucleotides: TGTGCCAGCAGCGCTGACCTCCTCGTGGGGACCCAGTACTTC.

The rearrangement joins TRBV9 to TRBJ1-5; D remains ambiguous. The V end was cut by 0 bases, the J end by 6 bases, with 13 bases between. This CDR3 region has 15 residues. CDR1 is SGDLS and CDR2 is YYNGEE in the germline V gene. The CDR3, as DNA: TGTGCCAGCAGCGTAGGCGGATTTGAGGGTCAGCCCCAGCATTTT. Its protein product is CASSVGGFEGQPQHF.

J is TRBJ1-1 and V is TRBV15; TRBD1 is a possible D gene (5 bases). CDR3 length: 15 amino acids. Trimming took 1 base from V and 4 from J, leaving 13 bases between them. Germline V gene lookup returns CDR1 LNHNV and CDR2 YYDKDF (reference sequence). This chain's CDR3 is CATSRGSRGITEAFF. Here the CDR3 DNA reads TGTGCCACCAGCAGAGGATCGAGGGGAATCACTGAAGCTTTCTTT.

This clonotype was observed many times. CDR3 nucleotides: TGCGCCAGCAGCCAAGACCGGAGCTCCTACAATGAGCAGTTCTTC. It encodes CASSQDRSSYNEQFF. The V call is TRBV4-3, the J call TRBJ2-1, with D hard to call. V was trimmed by 0 bases and J by 0 bases, leaving 6 bases between them. From germline, CDR1 is LGHNA and CDR2 YSLEER. The CDR3 has 15 residues.

A single count supports this clonotype. V is TRBV13 and J is TRBJ2-1; possibly TRBD1 for D (5 bases). CDR3 length equals 14 residues. V was cut by 6 bases and J by 0 bases, with 9 bases left in between. Germline V lookup: CDR1 PRHDT, CDR2 FYEKMQ (reference sequence). CDR3 sequence reads: CASRRQISYNEQFF. In DNA form, the CDR3 reads TGTGCCAGCAGACGACAGATCTCCTACAATGAGCAGTTCTTC.

V usage is TRBV24-1 and J usage is TRBJ2-5, with D perhaps assigned TRBD1 or TRBD2 (7 bases each). The CDR3 is 15 amino acids. In germline, CDR1 is KGHDR, CDR2 SFDVKD. Trimming cost V 5 bases and J 5 bases, with 17 bases left between them. The CDR3 spells CATSAGRGGRETQYF. The CDR3 DNA is TGTGCCACCAGTGCCGGCAGGGGGGGCCGGGAGACCCAGTACTTC.

The V gene is TRBV7-6, the J gene TRBJ2-3, with 8 bases that match TRBD1. Germline V gene lookup returns CDR1 SGHVS and CDR2 FNYEAQ. The CDR3 loop spans 16 amino acids. J lost 9 bases, V lost 0 bases, and 11 bases had no gene match. CDR3 sequence reads: CASSLAQGALGRTQYF. Written as DNA, the CDR3 is TGTGCCAGCAGCTTAGCCCAGGGGGCGCTAGGTCGCACGCAGTATTTT.

This clonotype has a handful of counts. The chain employs TRBV2 and TRBJ2-7; D is unresolved. Germline V lookup: CDR1 SNHLY, CDR2 FYNNEI. The CDR3 sequence is 11 residues long. V was shortened by 7 bases and J by 7 bases, with 11 bases between the two germline ends. The CDR3 is CASTTMGEQYF. As DNA, the CDR3 is TGTGCCAGCACCACTATGGGGGAGCAGTACTTC.

The sample holds one count of this clonotype. V gene TRBV20-1 combines with J gene TRBJ2-3, with 10 bases identical to TRBD2. CDR1 and CDR2 from the germline V gene are DFQATT and SNEGSKA (reference sequence). The CDR3 runs 16 residues. V dropped 5 bases and J dropped 2; count of bases not matched to a gene: 10. CDR3 DNA sequence: TGCAGTGCTGCCTCGAGCGGGGGGGCGATCACAGATACGCAGTATTTT. Amino acid sequence: CSAASSGGAITDTQYF.

This clonotype has ten or more counts. J is TRBJ1-2 and V is TRBV19; 9 nucleotides line up with TRBD1. The CDR3 has 16 residues. Germline lookup yields CDR1 LNHDA and CDR2 SQIVND (reference sequence). V shed 4 bases, J shed 5 bases, and the junction held 11 bases outside the gene matches. The CDR3: CASSTGVGTGLYGYTF. Here the CDR3 DNA reads TGTGCCAGTAGTACAGGGGTCGGGACAGGGCTTTATGGCTACACCTTC.

This clonotype was recorded many times. The rearrangement joins TRBV5-6 to TRBJ2-1, with TRBD1 identical over 10 bases. The CDR3 sequence is 16 residues long. Germline V gene sequence: CDR1 SGHDT, CDR2 YYEEEE. V shed 1 base and J 8 bases; nucleotides not matched to a gene: 9. The CDR3 DNA reads TGTGCCAGCAGCTTGTCGGTAGGACAGGGGGTCCATGAGCAGTTCTTC. This encodes CASSLSVGQGVHEQFF.

The V gene is TRBV7-8, the J gene TRBJ2-7, with D tentatively TRBD1 (5 bases). The germline CDR1 and CDR2 sequences are SGHVS and FQNEAQ. Deletions cut 3 bases from V and 3 bases from J, with 9 bases between. The CDR3 runs 13 residues. The CDR3 loop is CASSLLGHYEQYF. The CDR3 coding sequence is TGTGCCAGCAGCTTGCTGGGGCACTACGAGCAGTACTTC.

The chain carries TRBV25-1 and TRBJ2-4; 8 nucleotides agree with TRBD1. The trim removed 4 bases at V and 3 bases at J, leaving 8 bases unmatched. CDR1 is MGHDK, CDR2 SYGVNS, per germline. This CDR3 region has 16 residues. In nucleotides, the CDR3 is TGTGCCAGCAGTGGGCACACAGGGGGAGGCAAAAACATTCAGTACTTC. Encoded protein: CASSGHTGGGKNIQYF.

V and J are TRBV20-1 and TRBJ1-1, with D hard to call. The germline gives CDR1 DFQATT, CDR2 SNEGSKA (reference sequence). Trimming removed 7 bases from V and 14 bases from J, with 17 bases in between. The length of the CDR3 is 10 residues. The DNA for the CDR3 is TGCAGTGAACCAGGCCTTTATTTGTTCTTT. Translated: CSEPGLYLFF.

The V call is TRBV7-9, the J call TRBJ2-7; a weak D match, TRBD1 (6 bases). V lost 5 bases and J 5 bases, leaving 7 bases between the germline ends. This CDR3 comprises 11 residues. The germline CDR1 and CDR2 sequences are SEHNR and FQNEAQ (reference sequence). This CDR3 reads CASSNRDEQYF. CDR3 sequence (DNA): TGTGCCAGCAGCAACAGGGACGAGCAGTACTTC. Filled out from reference TRBV7-9 and TRBJ2-7, the complete variable domain reads DTGVSQNPRHKITKRGQNVTFRCDPISEHNRLYWYRQTLGQGPEFLTYFQNEAQLEKSRLLSDRFSAERPKGSFSTLEIQRTEQGDSAMYLCASSNRDEQYFGPGTRLTVT.

The rearrangement uses TRBV5-1 and TRBJ2-3; the D is unclear. This CDR3 has 12 amino acids. From germline, CDR1 is SGHRS and CDR2 YFSETQ. Deletions cut 5 bases from V and 2 bases from J, with 6 bases between. In nucleotides, the CDR3 is TGCGCCAGCAGGATCAACACAGATACGCAGTATTTT. It yields the protein CASRINTDTQYF.

The table lists this clonotype with a few counts. The rearrangement links TRBV7-9 to TRBJ1-1; possible D gene TRBD1, 5 bases. V was pared by 1 base and J by 11 bases, with 11 bases between. The CDR3 totals 12 residues. Looked up from germline, CDR1 is SEHNR and CDR2 is FQNEAQ (reference sequence). In nucleotides, the CDR3 is TGTGCCAGCAGCTTAGGGACCGGGGACGCTTTCTTT. Translating it yields CASSLGTGDAFF.

Points on this clonotype: An end of the junction differs from the germline gene, which may be a read error. This rearrangement joins TRBV7-7 to TRBJ2-1; no clear D. The CDR3 contains 16 residues. CDR1 is SSHAT, CDR2 FNYEAQ, per germline (reference sequence). The CDR3 coding sequence is TGTGCTAGCAGCTTAGGTATGGGTAGGTCCTACAATGAGCAGTTCTTC. Its protein is CASSLGMGRSYNEQFF.

The CDR3 spells CASSVDPSGGVREQFF. In DNA form, the CDR3 reads TGTGCCAGCAGCGTAGATCCTAGCGGGGGGGTGAGGGAGCAGTTCTTC. This chain links TRBV9 with TRBJ2-1; 12 bases map to TRBD2. Looked up from germline, CDR1 is SGDLS and CDR2 is YYNGEE. The CDR3 has 16 residues. The trim removed 0 bases at V and 10 bases at J, leaving 8 bases unmatched. Together with reference TRBV9 and TRBJ2-1, the CDR3 gives the full variable domain: DSGVTQTPKHLITATGQRVTLRCSPRSGDLSVYWYQQSLDQGLQFLIQYYNGEERAKGNILERFSAQQFPDLHSELNLSSLELGDSALYFCASSVDPSGGVREQFFGPGTRLTVL.

This chain joins TRBV7-2 and TRBJ2-7; 10 bases map to TRBD1. Germline V gives CDR1 SGHTA, CDR2 FQGNSA. The CDR3 sequence is 15 residues long. The V gene end was trimmed by 5 bases and the J gene end by 0 bases; junction bases not matched to a gene: 4. For the CDR3, the DNA is TGTGCCAGCAGCCTAGGGACAGGGGCCTCCTACGAGCAGTACTTC. Translated: CASSLGTGASYEQYF.

The chain carries TRBV2 and TRBJ1-2, with unresolved D. The germline gives CDR1 SNHLY, CDR2 FYNNEI. The V gene lost 1 base and the J gene lost 6 bases, with 15 bases spanning the gap. There are 15 residues in the CDR3. CDR3 region: CASSEGQPGFDGYTF. CDR3 DNA sequence: TGTGCCAGCAGTGAAGGGCAGCCAGGATTCGATGGCTACACCTTC.